These T cell receptor beta chains were read from a single sample in a study of T cell responses to AZD1222 COVID-19 vaccine. Only in-frame clones appear in the TCRdb table, and some are missing; sequencing was by immunoSEQ multiplex PCR. The sample holds roughly 170,000 clones, roughly 88% seen once. The sample was peripheral blood, taken on day 0 of AZD1222 vaccination. These receptors were taken from an adult in good health. CDR3s include the opening cysteine and the closing phenylalanine or tryptophan. Each record gives: CDR3 length, V gene, CDR3 protein.

>14|TRBV30
CAWNTPLMNTEAFF
>16|TRBV29-1
CSVEAGGQGATDTQYF
>18|TRBV9
CASSVSPLAGESTDTQYF
>15|TRBV2
CASSQGARSLQPQHF
>15|TRBV4-3
CASSPGPGGSYEQYF
>14|TRBV6-5
CASSLGTETDTQYF
>15|TRBV9
CASSVAAGGNYEQYF
>16|TRBV10-1
CASSESWGQNTGELFF
>14|TRBV4-3
CASSPRQGGTEAFF
>19|TRBV10-2
CASSERDRVRPSTNEKLFF
>13|TRBV6-5
CASRVTGNQPQHF
>13|TRBV18
CASSEGGVYEQYF
>14|TRBV19
CASSIILSSYEQYF
>15|TRBV19
CASSIDAGLNTEAFF
>11|TRBV7-9
CASSSPLGYTF
>18|TRBV3-1/TRBV3-2
CASSQDRRGGRALVEQFF
>13|TRBV9
CASSVDTYTEAFF
>17|TRBV3-1/TRBV3-2
CASSHGPPMSSGNTIYF
>15|TRBV6-5
CASRVRGQGGYEQYF
>15|TRBV30
CAWSVPAGGGDTQYF
>14|TRBV12-5
CASAGAKGTDTQYF
>17|TRBV6-2/TRBV6-3
CASSWVLAGGTLLEQFF
>15|TRBV6-5
CASSKRTGGSYEQYF
>16|TRBV27
CASSNYPLAGGYEQYF
>15|TRBV19
CASSIARQGNTEAFF
>15|TRBV19
CASSIQAPSYNEQFF
>15|TRBV7-3
CASSPLRGGIDEQFF
>13|TRBV30
CALEVPAYNEQFF
>13|TRBV9
CASSVGGLNGYTF
>13|TRBV7-9
CASSLRGLGEAFF
>14|TRBV5-1
CASSATDSGNTIYF
>15|TRBV15
CATSRESTGIYEQYF
>16|TRBV5-4
CASSVGGQILNYGYTF
>14|TRBV28
CASSSTASGNTIYF
>16|TRBV4-3
CASSQESGGTQGTQYF
>12|TRBV28
CASSLKGASYTF
>15|TRBV5-6
CASSLVGDRYNEQFF
>11|TRBV29-1
CSVRTSGEEFF
>15|TRBV4-2
CASSQELSQYNEQFF
>15|TRBV6-1
CASSETRGGYNEQFF
>13|TRBV10-3
CAISDSQNYGYTF
>15|TRBV7-9
CASSSPGTGGPEAFF
>15|TRBV28
CASSLNSGQGNGYTF
>14|TRBV30
CAWKVELITGELFF
>16|TRBV2
CASSVDSRKSNSPLHF
>14|TRBV4-3
CASSQDPTRPEQYF
>14|TRBV9
CASSVDGRPQPQHF
>12|TRBV28
CASRSSVDTQYF
>13|TRBV18
CASSPADQYGYTF
>15|TRBV19
CASSSSGTPTYEQYF
>13|TRBV19
CASSIPGGTGYTF
>12|TRBV24-1
CATSDLGKTQYF
>15|TRBV28
CASITGREATYEQYF
>18|TRBV9
CASSVGGGGGAWGSPLHF
>11|TRBV5-1
CASSFGTEAFF